These 24 T cell receptor beta chains originate from one sample sequenced in a study of cytomegalovirus exposure and HLA in healthy donors. A multiplex PCR was run with 60 Vbeta primers and 13 Jbeta primers. Measured with immunoSEQ multiplex PCR; TCRdb has only the in-frame clones, and not every one. The profile shows approximately 90,000 clones, roughly 70% of them singletons. Sequences were obtained from PBMCs. The receptor set was obtained from a woman aged 45-59 years in good health and CMV-seropositive.

V and J are TRBV11-2 and TRBJ1-1, with D perhaps TRBD1 (5 bases). This CDR3 is 14 amino acids long. Trimming shortened V by 7 bases and J by 4 bases, and 16 bases separated the two germline ends. Germline-derived CDR1 and CDR2 are SGHAT and FQNNGV. As DNA, the CDR3 is TGTGCCAGCATCCGGGGGGGTAGGAGCACTGAAGCTTTCTTT. Amino acid sequence: CASIRGGRSTEAFF.

This chain joins TRBV10-1 and TRBJ2-1, with 9 nucleotides matching TRBD2. Losses at the gene ends were 0 bases for V and 8 bases for J; bases not matched to a gene: 5. The CDR3 has 15 residues. Germline CDR1 and CDR2: WNHNN and SYGVQD (reference sequence). Here the CDR3 reads CASSESGGRAHEQFF. As DNA, the CDR3 is TGCGCCAGCAGTGAGTCGGGCGGGAGGGCCCATGAGCAGTTCTTC.

The gene calls are TRBV28 and TRBJ2-5; 11 bases agree with TRBD2. J lost 4 bases, V lost 5 bases, and 9 bases had no gene match. Germline lookup yields CDR1 MDHEN and CDR2 SYDVKM. The CDR3 consists of 16 residues. The CDR3 reads CASSHPIAGGGETQYF. The CDR3 DNA follows: TGTGCCAGCAGTCACCCGATAGCGGGAGGGGGAGAGACCCAGTACTTC.

J is TRBJ1-2 and V is TRBV9, with a weak D call TRBD1 (5 bases). Germline V gene lookup returns CDR1 SGDLS and CDR2 YYNGEE. The CDR3 has 14 residues. With 0 bases removed from V and 7 bases from J, the gap between germline ends came to 13 bases. CDR3 DNA: TGTGCCAGCAGCGTAGATTGGGCAGGGCCTGGCTACACCTTC. It codes for CASSVDWAGPGYTF.

This clone came up a few times. The gene calls are TRBV2 and TRBJ2-7; 8 bases map to TRBD1. V shed 4 bases and J 3 bases; nucleotides not matched to a gene: 5. Germline V gene data show CDR1 as SNHLY and CDR2 as FYNNEI. The CDR3 spans 14 residues. CDR3 in DNA: TGTGCCAGCAGTGCCGGGACAGGACTCTACGAGCAGTACTTC. Its protein product is CASSAGTGLYEQYF.

CDR3 nucleotides: TGTGCCAGCAGCGTCCTTCCTAGCGTTGAGCAGTTCTTC. Translating gives CASSVLPSVEQFF. The chain carries TRBV7-3 and TRBJ2-1, with a possible D match to TRBD2 (6 bases). Germline V gene lookup returns CDR1 SGHTA and CDR2 FQGTGA. The CDR3 totals 13 residues. V was trimmed by 5 bases and J by 9 bases, leaving 14 bases between them.

The chain joins TRBV11-3 to TRBJ2-2, with 7 bases identical to TRBD1. The CDR3 has 14 residues. Germline CDR1 and CDR2: SGHNT and YENEEA. The V segment lost 5 bases and the J segment 3 bases; nucleotides outside the gene matches: 3. The CDR3 nucleotides are TGTGCCAGCAGCGTAGGGACAGACACCGGGGAGCTGTTTTTT. This codes for CASSVGTDTGELFF.

This clone was recorded once. The chain carries TRBV27 and TRBJ1-2, with 8 bases that match TRBD1. J was trimmed by 7 bases and V by 3 bases; bases with no gene match: 7. This CDR3 is built from 14 residues. In germline, CDR1 is MNHEY, CDR2 SMNVEV (reference sequence). The DNA for the CDR3 is TGTGCCAGCAGTTTTCGGCAGGGGGCGCTTGGCTACACCTTC. Translated: CASSFRQGALGYTF.

CDR3 DNA: TGTGCCAGCAGCCCAGCTAGCGACCTGGGGGATGAGCAGTTCTTC. Protein product: CASSPASDLGDEQFF. This sequence joins TRBV11-2 and TRBJ2-1, with D maybe TRBD2 (6 bases). Between the trimmed V and J ends, which lost 5 bases and 8 bases, there was a span of 19 bases. The CDR3 loop spans 15 amino acids. Germline values: CDR1 SGHAT, CDR2 FQNNGV. The full variable domain, with the rest looked up from reference TRBV11-2 and TRBJ2-1, is EAGVAQSPRYKIIEKRQSVAFWCNPISGHATLYWYQQILGQGPKLLIQFQNNGVVDDSQLPKDRFSAERLKGVDSTLKIQPAKLEDSAVYLCASSPASDLGDEQFFGPGTRLTVL.

The chain recombines TRBV11-2 with TRBJ2-5; D is perhaps TRBD2 (6 bases). The CDR3 runs to 14 residues. Between the trimmed V and J ends, which lost 3 bases and 5 bases, there was a span of 13 bases. Germline V gene sequence: CDR1 SGHAT, CDR2 FQNNGV. The CDR3 reads CASSLRGRQETQYF. The CDR3 DNA reads as TGTGCCAGCAGCTTGAGAGGGAGGCAGGAGACCCAGTACTTC.

This sequence joins TRBV27 and TRBJ1-3; weak D call: TRBD1 (5 bases). The germline V gene encodes CDR1 MNHEY and CDR2 SMNVEV (reference sequence). The CDR3 covers 15 residues. Deletions cut 5 bases from V and 1 base from J, with 12 bases between. The CDR3 DNA follows: TGTGCCAGCAGTCCGGGACTGCTTTCTGGAAACACCATATATTTT. This translates into CASSPGLLSGNTIYF.

The gene calls are TRBV11-3 and TRBJ2-3, with 7 bases lining up with TRBD1. V was pared by 4 bases and J by 2 bases, with 6 bases of the junction left unmatched. The CDR3 loop spans 15 amino acids. The germline CDR1 and CDR2 sequences are SGHNT and YENEEA. The CDR3 coding sequence is TGTGCCAGCAGCTCCAGGGGGACGACCACAGATACGCAGTATTTT. Protein sequence: CASSSRGTTTDTQYF.

V gene TRBV4-1 combines with J gene TRBJ2-7; 8 nucleotides agree with TRBD1. The CDR3 length is 15 residues. Germline CDR1 and CDR2: MGHRA and YSYEKL. Trimming removed 4 bases from V and 1 base from J; junction bases left unmatched: 6. The CDR3 DNA follows: TGCGCCAGCAGCCCGACCGACAGGGGATCCTACGAGCAGTACTTC. As protein: CASSPTDRGSYEQYF.

This clone has just a few counts. The chain combines TRBV5-1 with TRBJ2-5; a possible D gene is TRBD2 (5 bases). V lost 0 bases to trimming and J lost 2 bases, with 14 bases between them. The CDR3 sequence is 16 residues long. CDR1 SGHRS and CDR2 YFSETQ come from the germline V gene. The CDR3 DNA follows: TGCGCCAGCAGCTTGGGTGAGGGATGGGAGCAAGAGACCCAGTACTTC. The encoded protein is CASSLGEGWEQETQYF.

This clone was counted between two and nine times. J is TRBJ2-5 and V is TRBV9; 7 bases are a match to TRBD1. V lost 3 bases to trimming and J lost 3 bases; unmatched junction nucleotides: 2. Germline values: CDR1 SGDLS, CDR2 YYNGEE. The CDR3 has 13 residues. The CDR3, as DNA: TGTGCCAGCAGCGCACAGGGGAAAGAGACCCAGTACTTC. Protein product: CASSAQGKETQYF.

The chain joins TRBV7-8 to TRBJ2-5, with 8 bases that match TRBD2. Germline CDR1 reads SGHVS; CDR2 reads FQNEAQ. V lost 5 bases to trimming and J lost 6 bases; unmatched junction nucleotides: 11. This CDR3 spans 15 amino acids. Here the CDR3 reads CASSKDSGSGKTQYF. The CDR3 bases are TGTGCCAGCAGCAAAGACAGCGGGAGTGGTAAGACCCAGTACTTC.

The CDR3 here is CASSLGTPNLLDTIYF. DNA of the CDR3: TGTGCCAGTAGTCTGGGGACACCTAATCTCCTAGACACCATATATTTT. This chain joins TRBV19 and TRBJ1-3, with TRBD1 as a possible D gene (6 bases). Deletions cut 5 bases from V and 8 bases from J, with 22 bases between. The germline gives CDR1 LNHDA, CDR2 SQIVND (reference sequence). CDR3 length: 16 residues. Drawing the rest from reference TRBV19 and TRBJ1-3, the complete variable domain is DGGITQSPKYLFRKEGQNVTLSCEQNLNHDAMYWYRQDPGQGLRLIYYSQIVNDFQKGDIAEGYSVSREKKESFPLTVTSAQKNPTAFYLCASSLGTPNLLDTIYFGEGSWLTVV.

This clone was counted only a few times. CDR3 region: CASSHPTSGKQYF. The CDR3 coding sequence is TGTGCCAGCAGCCATCCCACGTCGGGGAAGCAGTACTTC. This chain connects TRBV7-9 to TRBJ2-7; D is possibly TRBD2 (5 bases). Germline CDR1 SEHNR, CDR2 FQNEAQ (reference sequence). The CDR3 is 13 amino acids. V shed 5 bases and J shed 8 bases, with 16 bases lying between them.

V is TRBV7-2 and J is TRBJ2-3; unclear D gene. The V end was cut by 2 bases, the J end by 3 bases, with 3 bases between. The germline V gene encodes CDR1 SGHTA and CDR2 FQGNSA. This CDR3 is built from 12 residues. CDR3 sequence reads: CASSLLTDTQYF. The DNA of the CDR3 is TGTGCCAGCAGCTTACTGACAGATACGCAGTATTTT.

In nucleotides, the CDR3 is TGTGCCAGCAGCAAACCAACCTTGGGACAGAACTATGGCTACACCTTC. Amino acid sequence: CASSKPTLGQNYGYTF. The genes are TRBV5-4 and TRBJ1-2; 7 bases are shared with TRBD1. V trimming: 4 bases; J trimming: 2 bases; junction bases outside the gene matches: 11. The CDR3 runs to 16 residues. Germline V lookup: CDR1 SGHNT, CDR2 YYREEE (reference sequence).

This clone was counted between two and nine times. The chain joins TRBV29-1 to TRBJ1-1; tentatively, D is TRBD1 (6 bases). CDR3 size: 11 residues. The V gene's germline CDR1 is SQVTM and CDR2 ANQGSEA. V lost 6 bases to trimming and J lost 11 bases, with 16 bases between them. In nucleotides, the CDR3 is TGCAGCGTCGCACAGGGTAATAGGGCTTTCTTT. Translated: CSVAQGNRAFF.

CDR3 bases: TGTGCCAGCAGCCCCAGGGTGGGGCGCCCTTACGGTGAGCAGTTCTTC. Its protein is CASSPRVGRPYGEQFF. V usage is TRBV14 and J usage is TRBJ2-1, with D possibly matching TRBD1 (5 bases). With 4 bases removed from V and 9 bases from J, the gap between germline ends came to 22 bases. The CDR3 loop spans 16 amino acids. Germline CDR1 reads SGHDN; CDR2 reads FVKESK.

J is TRBJ2-5 and V is TRBV4-3; 8 bases fit TRBD1. After removal of 4 bases from V and 2 bases from J, the junction contained 6 bases not matched to a gene. The CDR3 is made up of 15 amino acids. CDR1 is LGHNA, CDR2 YSLEER, per germline. The CDR3 is CASSPSGQVQETQYF. The CDR3 DNA reads as TGCGCCAGCAGCCCCTCGGGACAGGTACAAGAGACCCAGTACTTC.

The chain is built from TRBV27 and TRBJ1-5; D not certain. This CDR3 comprises 17 residues. V dropped 2 bases and J dropped 3 bases, with 17 bases sitting between them. Looked up from germline, CDR1 is MNHEY and CDR2 is SMNVEV (reference sequence). For the CDR3, the DNA is TGTGCCAGCAGTTTAATTGTCCCGGGGAGCAACAATCAGCCCCAGCATTTT. Its protein is CASSLIVPGSNNQPQHF.